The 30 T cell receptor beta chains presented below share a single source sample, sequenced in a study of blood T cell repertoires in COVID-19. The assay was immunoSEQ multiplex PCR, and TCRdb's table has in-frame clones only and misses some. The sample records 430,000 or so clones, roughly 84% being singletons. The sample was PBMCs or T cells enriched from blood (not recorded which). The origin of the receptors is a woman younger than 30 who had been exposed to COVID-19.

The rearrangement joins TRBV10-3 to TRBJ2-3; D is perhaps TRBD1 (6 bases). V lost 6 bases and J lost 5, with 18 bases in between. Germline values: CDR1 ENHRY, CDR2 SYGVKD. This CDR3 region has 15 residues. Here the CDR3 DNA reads TGTGCCATCAGCGCAGGGGAGCAGTTCGGAGATACGCAGTATTTT. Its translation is CAISAGEQFGDTQYF.

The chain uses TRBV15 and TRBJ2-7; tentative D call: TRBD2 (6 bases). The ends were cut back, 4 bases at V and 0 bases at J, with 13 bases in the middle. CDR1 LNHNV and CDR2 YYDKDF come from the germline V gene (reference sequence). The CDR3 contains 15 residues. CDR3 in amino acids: CATSTPGTGSYEQYF. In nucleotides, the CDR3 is TGTGCCACCAGCACCCCCGGGACTGGCTCCTACGAGCAGTACTTC. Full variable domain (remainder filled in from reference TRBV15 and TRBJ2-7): DAMVIQNPRYQVTQFGKPVTLSCSQTLNHNVMYWYQQKSSQAPKLLFHYYDKDFNNEADTPDNFQSRRPNTSFCFLDIRSPGLGDTAMYLCATSTPGTGSYEQYFGPGTRLTVT.

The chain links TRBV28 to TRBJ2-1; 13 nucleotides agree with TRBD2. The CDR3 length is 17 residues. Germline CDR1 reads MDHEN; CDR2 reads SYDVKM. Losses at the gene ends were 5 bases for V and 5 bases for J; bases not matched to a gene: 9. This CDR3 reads CASSRPGLAGRDNEQFF. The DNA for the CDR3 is TGTGCCAGCAGTAGACCGGGACTAGCGGGACGAGACAATGAGCAGTTCTTC.

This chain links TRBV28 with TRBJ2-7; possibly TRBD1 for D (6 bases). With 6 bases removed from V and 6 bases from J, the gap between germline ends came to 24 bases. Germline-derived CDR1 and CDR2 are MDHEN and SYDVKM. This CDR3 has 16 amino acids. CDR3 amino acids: CASRPQSGVGGSEQYF. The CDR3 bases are TGTGCCAGCAGACCCCAATCAGGGGTGGGTGGTTCCGAGCAGTACTTC.

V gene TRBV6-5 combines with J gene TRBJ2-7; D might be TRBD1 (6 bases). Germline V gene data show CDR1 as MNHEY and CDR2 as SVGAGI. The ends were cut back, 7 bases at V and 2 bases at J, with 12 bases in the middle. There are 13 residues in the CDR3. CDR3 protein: CASKVRGPYEQYF. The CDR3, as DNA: TGTGCCAGCAAAGTCAGGGGACCCTACGAGCAGTACTTC.

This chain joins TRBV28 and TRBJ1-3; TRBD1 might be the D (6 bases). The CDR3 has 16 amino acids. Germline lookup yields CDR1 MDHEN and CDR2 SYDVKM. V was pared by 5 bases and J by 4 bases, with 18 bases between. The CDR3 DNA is TGTGCCAGCAGTGTAACCGGCAGGGGTTCCGGAAACACCATATATTTT. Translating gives CASSVTGRGSGNTIYF.

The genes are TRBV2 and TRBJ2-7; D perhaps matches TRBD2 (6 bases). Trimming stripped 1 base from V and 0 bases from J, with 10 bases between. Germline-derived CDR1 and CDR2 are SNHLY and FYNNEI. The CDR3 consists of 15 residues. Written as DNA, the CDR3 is TGTGCCAGCAGTGAAGGGTCTAGCGCCTCCTACGAGCAGTACTTC. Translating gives CASSEGSSASYEQYF.

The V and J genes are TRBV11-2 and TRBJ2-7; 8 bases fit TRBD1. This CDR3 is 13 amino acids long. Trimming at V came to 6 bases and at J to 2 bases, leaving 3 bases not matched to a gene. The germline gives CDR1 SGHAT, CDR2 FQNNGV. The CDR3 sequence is CASSGDRPYEQYF. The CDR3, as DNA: TGTGCCAGCAGTGGGGACAGGCCCTACGAGCAGTACTTC.

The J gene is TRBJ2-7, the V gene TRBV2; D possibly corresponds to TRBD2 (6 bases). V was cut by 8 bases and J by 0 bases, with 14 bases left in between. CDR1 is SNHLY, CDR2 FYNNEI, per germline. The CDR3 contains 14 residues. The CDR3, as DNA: TGTGCCAGCGGGGGGACTGCCCACTCCTACGAGCAGTACTTC. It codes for CASGGTAHSYEQYF.

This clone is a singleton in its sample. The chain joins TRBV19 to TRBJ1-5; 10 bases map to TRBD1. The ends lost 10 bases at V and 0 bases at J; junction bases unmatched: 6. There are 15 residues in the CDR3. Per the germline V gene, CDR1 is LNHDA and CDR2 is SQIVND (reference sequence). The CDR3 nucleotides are TGTGCCACCTGGGACAGGGGTTATAGCAATCAGCCCCAGCATTTT. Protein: CATWDRGYSNQPQHF.

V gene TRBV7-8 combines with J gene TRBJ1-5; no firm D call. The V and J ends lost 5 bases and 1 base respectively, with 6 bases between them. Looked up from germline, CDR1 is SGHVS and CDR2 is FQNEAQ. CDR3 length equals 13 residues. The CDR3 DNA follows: TGTGCCAGCAGCAGACAAAGCAATCAGCCCCAGCATTTT. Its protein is CASSRQSNQPQHF.

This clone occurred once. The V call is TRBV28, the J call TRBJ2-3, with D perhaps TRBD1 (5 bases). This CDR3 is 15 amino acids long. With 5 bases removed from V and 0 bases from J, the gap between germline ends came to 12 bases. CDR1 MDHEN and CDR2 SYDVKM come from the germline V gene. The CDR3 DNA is TGTGCCAGCAGTGGCCCGACAGTTAGCACAGATACGCAGTATTTT. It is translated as CASSGPTVSTDTQYF.

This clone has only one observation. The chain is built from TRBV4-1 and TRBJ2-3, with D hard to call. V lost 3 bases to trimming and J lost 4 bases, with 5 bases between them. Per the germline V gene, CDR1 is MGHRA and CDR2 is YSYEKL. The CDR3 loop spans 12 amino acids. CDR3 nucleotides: TGCGCCAGCAGCCAGGGCCCAGATACGCAGTATTTT. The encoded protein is CASSQGPDTQYF.

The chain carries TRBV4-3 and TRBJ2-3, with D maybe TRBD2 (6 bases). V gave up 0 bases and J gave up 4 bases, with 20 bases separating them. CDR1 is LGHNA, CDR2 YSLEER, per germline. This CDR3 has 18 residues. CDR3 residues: CASSQEGIGRGRADTQYF. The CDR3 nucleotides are TGCGCCAGCAGCCAAGAGGGTATTGGGCGGGGACGGGCAGATACGCAGTATTTT.

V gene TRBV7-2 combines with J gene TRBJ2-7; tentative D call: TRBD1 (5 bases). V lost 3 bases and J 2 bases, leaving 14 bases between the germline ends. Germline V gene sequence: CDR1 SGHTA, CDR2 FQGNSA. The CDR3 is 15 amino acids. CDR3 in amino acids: CASSFGTGTTYEQYF. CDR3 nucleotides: TGTGCCAGCAGCTTTGGAACAGGAACGACCTACGAGCAGTACTTC.

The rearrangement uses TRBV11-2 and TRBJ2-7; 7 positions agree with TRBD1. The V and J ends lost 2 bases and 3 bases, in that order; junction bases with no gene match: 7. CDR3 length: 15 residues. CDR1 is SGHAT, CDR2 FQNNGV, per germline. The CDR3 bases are TGTGCCAGCAGCTTACAGGGGGTAGGAGGCTACGAGCAGTACTTC. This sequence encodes CASSLQGVGGYEQYF.

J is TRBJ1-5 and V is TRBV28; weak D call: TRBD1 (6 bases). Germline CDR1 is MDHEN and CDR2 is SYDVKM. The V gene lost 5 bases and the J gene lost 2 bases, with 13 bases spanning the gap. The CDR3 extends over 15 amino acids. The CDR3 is CASSHGYRGNQPQHF. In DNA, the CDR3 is TGTGCCAGCAGTCACGGATACAGGGGCAATCAGCCCCAGCATTTT.

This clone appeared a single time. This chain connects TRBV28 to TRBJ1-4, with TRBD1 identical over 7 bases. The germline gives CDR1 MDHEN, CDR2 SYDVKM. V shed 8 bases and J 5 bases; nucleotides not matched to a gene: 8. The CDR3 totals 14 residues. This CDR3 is CASQDRAGNEKLFF. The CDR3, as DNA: TGTGCCAGCCAAGACAGGGCCGGGAATGAAAAACTGTTTTTT.

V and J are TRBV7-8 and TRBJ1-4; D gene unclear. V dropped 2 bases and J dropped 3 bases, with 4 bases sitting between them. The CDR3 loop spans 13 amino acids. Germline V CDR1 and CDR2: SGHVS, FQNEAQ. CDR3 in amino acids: CASSLFSNEKLFF. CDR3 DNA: TGTGCCAGCAGCTTATTCTCTAATGAAAAACTGTTTTTT.

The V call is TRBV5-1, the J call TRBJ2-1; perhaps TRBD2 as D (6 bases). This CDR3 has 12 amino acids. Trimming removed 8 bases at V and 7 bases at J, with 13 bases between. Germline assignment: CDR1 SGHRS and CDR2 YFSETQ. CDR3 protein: CASATGGNEQFF. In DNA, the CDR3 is TGCGCCAGTGCTACCGGGGGAAATGAGCAGTTCTTC.

The CDR3 region has the DNA TGTGCCAGCAGCGTAGATGCCTACGGCACAGATACGCAGTATTTT. This sequence encodes CASSVDAYGTDTQYF. This rearrangement joins TRBV9 to TRBJ2-3; no clear D gene. The CDR3 loop spans 15 amino acids. Per the germline V gene, CDR1 is SGDLS and CDR2 is YYNGEE. V was cut by 0 bases and J by 1 base, with 9 bases left in between.

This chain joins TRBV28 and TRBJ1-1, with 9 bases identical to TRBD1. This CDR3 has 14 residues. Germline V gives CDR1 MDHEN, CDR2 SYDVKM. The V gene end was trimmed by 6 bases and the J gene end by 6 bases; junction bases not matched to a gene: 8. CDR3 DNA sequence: TGTGCCAGCAGATCCGACAGGGGGAGGGCTGAAGCTTTCTTT. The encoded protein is CASRSDRGRAEAFF.

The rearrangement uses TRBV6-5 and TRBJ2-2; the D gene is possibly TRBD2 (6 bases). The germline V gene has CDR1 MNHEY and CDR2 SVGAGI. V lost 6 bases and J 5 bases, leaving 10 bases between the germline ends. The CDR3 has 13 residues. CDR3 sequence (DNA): TGTGCCAGCAGGGGGGGTGGAACCGGGGAGCTGTTTTTT. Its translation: CASRGGGTGELFF.

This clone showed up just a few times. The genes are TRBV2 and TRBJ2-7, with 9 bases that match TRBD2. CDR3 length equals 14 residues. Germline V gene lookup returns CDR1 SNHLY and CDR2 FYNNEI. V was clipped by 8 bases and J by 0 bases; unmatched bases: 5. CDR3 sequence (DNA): TGTGCCAGCTTAGCGGGGGAGAGCTCCTACGAGCAGTACTTC. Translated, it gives CASLAGESSYEQYF.

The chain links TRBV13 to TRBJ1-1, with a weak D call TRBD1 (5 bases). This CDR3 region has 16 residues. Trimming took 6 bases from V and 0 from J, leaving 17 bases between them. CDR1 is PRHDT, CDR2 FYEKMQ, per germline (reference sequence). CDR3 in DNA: TGTGCCAGCAGTCCCGTTTCCGGGGGGATGAACACTGAAGCTTTCTTT. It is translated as CASSPVSGGMNTEAFF.

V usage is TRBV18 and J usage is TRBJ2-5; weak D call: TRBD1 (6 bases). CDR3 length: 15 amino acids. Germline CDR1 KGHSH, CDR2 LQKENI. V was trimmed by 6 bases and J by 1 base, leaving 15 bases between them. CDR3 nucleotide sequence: TGTGCCAGCTCCCCCACAGGGAGCCCCCAAGAGACCCAGTACTTC. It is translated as CASSPTGSPQETQYF.

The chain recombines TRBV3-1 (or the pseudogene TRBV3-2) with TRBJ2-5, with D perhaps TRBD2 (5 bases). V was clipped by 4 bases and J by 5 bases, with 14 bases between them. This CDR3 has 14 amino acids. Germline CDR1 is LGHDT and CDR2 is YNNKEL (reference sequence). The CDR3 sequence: CASSPIPTGETQYF. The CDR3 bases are TGTGCCAGCAGCCCTATCCCTACGGGGGAGACCCAGTACTTC.

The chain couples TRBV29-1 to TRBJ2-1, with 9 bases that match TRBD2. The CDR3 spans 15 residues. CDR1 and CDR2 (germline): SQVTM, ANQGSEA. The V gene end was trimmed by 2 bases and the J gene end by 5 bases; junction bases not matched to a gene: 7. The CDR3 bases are TGCAGCGTTGAATTAAACGGACTAGCGAACAATGAGCAGTTCTTC. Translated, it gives CSVELNGLANNEQFF.

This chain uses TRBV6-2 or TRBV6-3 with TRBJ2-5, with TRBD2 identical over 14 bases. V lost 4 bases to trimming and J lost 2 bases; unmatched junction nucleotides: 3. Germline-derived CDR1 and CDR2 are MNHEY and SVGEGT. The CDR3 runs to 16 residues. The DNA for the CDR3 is TGTGCCAGCAGTTCAGGACTAGCGGGGGGTCAAGAGACCCAGTACTTC. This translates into CASSSGLAGGQETQYF.

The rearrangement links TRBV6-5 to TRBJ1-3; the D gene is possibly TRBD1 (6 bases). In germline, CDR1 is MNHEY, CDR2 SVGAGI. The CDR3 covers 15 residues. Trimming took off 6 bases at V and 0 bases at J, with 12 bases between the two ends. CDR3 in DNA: TGTGCCAGCAGAAAGGACAGCCTCTCTGGAAACACCATATATTTT. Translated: CASRKDSLSGNTIYF.